What follows is one T cell receptor beta chain and its context. What it recognizes is unknown. TCRdb keeps only in-frame clones here, not all; method: immunoSEQ multiplex PCR. The sample lists 150,000 or so clones; 75% to 95% were seen once. The data stem from a study of T cell responses to AZD1222 COVID-19 vaccine. Study-wide context: Samples with a second dose at about 4 or about 12 weeks were pooled together. Study observations and caveats: Within unmutated variant regions lay the reported targets of nearly half of spike-specific TCRs. Spike-wide vaccine-associated CD4 TCRs dominated at 160-218 and 743-854. Baseline seropositivity characterized only a handful of AZD1222 recipients.

Germline values: CDR1 MDHEN, CDR2 SYDVKM. V lost 4 bases and J lost 16, with 14 bases in between. The CDR3 is 12 amino acids. The gene calls are TRBV28 and TRBJ1-6; maybe TRBD1 (6 bases). The sequences come from peripheral blood, collected on day 0 of AZD1222 vaccination. This clonotype originated in an adult in good health. CDR3 sequence reads: CASSSGQIELHF. CDR3 DNA: TGTGCCAGCAGTTCTGGACAGATAGAGCTCCACTTT.